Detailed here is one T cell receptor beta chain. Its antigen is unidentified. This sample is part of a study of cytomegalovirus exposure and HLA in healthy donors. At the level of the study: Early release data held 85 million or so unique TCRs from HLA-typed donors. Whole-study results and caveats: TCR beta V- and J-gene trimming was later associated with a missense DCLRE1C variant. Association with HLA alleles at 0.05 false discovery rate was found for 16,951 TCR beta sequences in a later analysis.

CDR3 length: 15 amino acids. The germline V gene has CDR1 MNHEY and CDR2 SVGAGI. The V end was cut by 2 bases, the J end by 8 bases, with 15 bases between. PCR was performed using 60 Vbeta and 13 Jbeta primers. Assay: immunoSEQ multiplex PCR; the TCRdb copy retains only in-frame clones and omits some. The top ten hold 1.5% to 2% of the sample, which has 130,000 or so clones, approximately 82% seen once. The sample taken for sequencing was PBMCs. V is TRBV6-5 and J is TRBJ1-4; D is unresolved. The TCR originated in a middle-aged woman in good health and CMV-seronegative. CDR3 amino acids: CASSYQEGSGEKLFF. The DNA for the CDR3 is TGTGCCAGCAGTTACCAAGAAGGGTCGGGGGAAAAACTGTTTTTT.